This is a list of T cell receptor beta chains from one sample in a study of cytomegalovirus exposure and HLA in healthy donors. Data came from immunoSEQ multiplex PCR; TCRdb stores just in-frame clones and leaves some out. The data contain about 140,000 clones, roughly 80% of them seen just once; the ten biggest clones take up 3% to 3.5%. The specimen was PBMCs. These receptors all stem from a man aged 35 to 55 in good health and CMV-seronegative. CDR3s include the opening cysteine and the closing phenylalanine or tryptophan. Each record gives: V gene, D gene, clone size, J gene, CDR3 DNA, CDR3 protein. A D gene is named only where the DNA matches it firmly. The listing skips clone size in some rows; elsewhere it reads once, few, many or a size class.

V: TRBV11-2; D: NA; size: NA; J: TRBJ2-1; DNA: TGTGCCAGCACCTTGGGCCAGCACAATGAGCAGTTCTTC; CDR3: CASTLGQHNEQFF
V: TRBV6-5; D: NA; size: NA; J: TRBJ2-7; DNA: TGTGCCAGCAGTTACGGGCAGGGGAGCTCCTACGAGCAGTACTTC; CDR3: CASSYGQGSSYEQYF
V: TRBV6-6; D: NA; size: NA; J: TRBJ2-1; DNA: TGTGCCAGCAGGGCACAGGTGAATGGGCAGGGTGAGCAGTTCTTC; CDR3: CASRAQVNGQGEQFF
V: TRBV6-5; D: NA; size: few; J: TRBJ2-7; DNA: TGTGCCAGCAGTTACCGACGCGAGGACTACGAGCAGTACTTC; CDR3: CASSYRREDYEQYF
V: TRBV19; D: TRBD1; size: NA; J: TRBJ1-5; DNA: TGTGCCAGCTTGGGACAGACGAGCAATCATCAGCCCCAGCATTTT; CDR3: CASLGQTSNHQPQHF
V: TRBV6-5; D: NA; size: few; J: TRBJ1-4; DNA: TGTGCCAGCAGTCCCGGACAGTATGAAAAACTGTTTTTT; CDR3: CASSPGQYEKLFF
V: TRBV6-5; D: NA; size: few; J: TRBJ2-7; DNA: TGTGCCAGCACCCGGTCGGGTAAAGAGGACGAGCAGTACTTC; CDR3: CASTRSGKEDEQYF
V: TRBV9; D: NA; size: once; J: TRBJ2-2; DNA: TGTGCCAGCAGCGTAGGAGGCAGGGTGGCGGCCGGGGAGCTGTTTTTT; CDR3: CASSVGGRVAAGELFF
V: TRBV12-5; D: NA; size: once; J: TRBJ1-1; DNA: TGTGCTAGTGGTTTGGGCCCTGACAGTGGTCGAGCTTTCTTT; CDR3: CASGLGPDSGRAFF
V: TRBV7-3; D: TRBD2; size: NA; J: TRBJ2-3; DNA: TGTGCCAGCAGCTTAATGGGCGGGGGGTTCACAGATACGCAGTACTTT; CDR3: CASSLMGGGFTDTQYF
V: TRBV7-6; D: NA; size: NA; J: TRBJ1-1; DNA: TGTGCCAGCAGCTACGGACTCACGAGGAACACTGAAGCTTTCTTT; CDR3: CASSYGLTRNTEAFF
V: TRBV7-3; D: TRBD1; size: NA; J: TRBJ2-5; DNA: TGTGCCAGCAGCTTAACAGGGGGCACGGAGACCCAGTACTTC; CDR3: CASSLTGGTETQYF
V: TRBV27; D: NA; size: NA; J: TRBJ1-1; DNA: TGTGCCAGCAGGCGGGTGGGGGGGAACACTGAAGCTTTCTTT; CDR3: CASRRVGGNTEAFF
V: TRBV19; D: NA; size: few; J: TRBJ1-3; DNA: TGTGCCAGTAGACAGGGCTCTGGAAACACCATATATTTT; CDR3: CASRQGSGNTIYF
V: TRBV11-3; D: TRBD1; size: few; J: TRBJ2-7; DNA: TGTGCCAGCAGCTCCCGGACAGGGGAGCAGTACTTC; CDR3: CASSSRTGEQYF
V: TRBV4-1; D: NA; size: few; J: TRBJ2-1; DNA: TGCGCCAGCAGCCAACCAGGGGCGGGTACCTACAATGAGCAGTTCTTC; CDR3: CASSQPGAGTYNEQFF
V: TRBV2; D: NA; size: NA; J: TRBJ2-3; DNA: TGTGCCATCCGAGAGGGAAGTGGAGATACGCAGTATTTT; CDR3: CAIREGSGDTQYF
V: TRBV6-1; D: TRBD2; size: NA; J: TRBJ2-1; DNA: TGTGCCAGCAGCACCCTAGCGGGGGGGCCGAATGAGCAGTTCTTC; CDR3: CASSTLAGGPNEQFF
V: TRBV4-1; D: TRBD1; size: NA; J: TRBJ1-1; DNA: TGCGCCAGCAGCCGCGGACAGGGGGCTTCTGAAGCTTTCTTT; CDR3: CASSRGQGASEAFF
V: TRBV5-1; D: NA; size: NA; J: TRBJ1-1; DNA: TGCGCCAGCAGCCTACTTCGGGGAGGGATCACTGAAGCTTTCTTT; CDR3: CASSLLRGGITEAFF
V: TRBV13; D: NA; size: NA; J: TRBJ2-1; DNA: TGTGCCAGCAGCACCCCGGGAGACAGACTAACAAGCTCCTACAATGAGCAGTTCTTC; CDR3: CASSTPGDRLTSSYNEQFF
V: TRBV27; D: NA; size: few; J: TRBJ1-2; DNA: TGTGCCAGCAGCAAGATTCAGGGTCCCCGAGGAGGCTACACCTTC; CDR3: CASSKIQGPRGGYTF
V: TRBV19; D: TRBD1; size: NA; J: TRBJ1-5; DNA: TGTGCCAGTACGACAGGGCCGGGCAATCAGCCCCAGCATTTT; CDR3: CASTTGPGNQPQHF
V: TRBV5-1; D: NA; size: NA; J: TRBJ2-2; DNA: TGCGCCAGCAGCTCCGAGGGGGGGACCCCGAGATTGTTTTTT; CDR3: CASSSEGGTPRLFF
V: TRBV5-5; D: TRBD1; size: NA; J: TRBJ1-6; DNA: TGTGCCAGCAGCGCGCAACAGGGGGCGGGTAATTCACCCCTCCACTTT; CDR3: CASSAQQGAGNSPLHF
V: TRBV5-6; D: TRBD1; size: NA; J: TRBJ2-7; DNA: TGTGCCAGCAGTTTGACCGGGACAGGTACCTACGAGCAGTACTTC; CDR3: CASSLTGTGTYEQYF
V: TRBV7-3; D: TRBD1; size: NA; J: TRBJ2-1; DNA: TGTGCCAGCAGCTTACTTGGGGGACAGATACCCTTCTTC; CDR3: CASSLLGGQIPFF
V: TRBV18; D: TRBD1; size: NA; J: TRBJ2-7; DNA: TGTGCCAGCTCAGGGGACAGGGGCGGCGAGCAGTACTTC; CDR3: CASSGDRGGEQYF
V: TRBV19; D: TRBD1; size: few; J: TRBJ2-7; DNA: TGTGCCAGTAGTATAGACCCCGGGACAGGGGGCTACGAGCAGTACTTC; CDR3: CASSIDPGTGGYEQYF
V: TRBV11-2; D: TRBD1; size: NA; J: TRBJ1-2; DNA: TGTGCCAGCAGCCCCACTCCCGGGACAGGGGGTGGCTACACCTTC; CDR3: CASSPTPGTGGGYTF
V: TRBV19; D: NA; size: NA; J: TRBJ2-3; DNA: TGTGCCACCGGAGGGGCGGCTGAAGGCCGGCTTAGCACAGATACGCAGTATTTT; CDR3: CATGGAAEGRLSTDTQYF
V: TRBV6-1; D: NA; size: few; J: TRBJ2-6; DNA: TGTGCCAGCAGTGACTTATGGGGCCCGAACCTCTCTGGGGCCAACGTCCTGACTTTC; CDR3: CASSDLWGPNLSGANVLTF
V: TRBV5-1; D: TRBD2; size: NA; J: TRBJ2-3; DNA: TGCGCCAGCAGCTTCGGGACTAGCGGGGGGGCAGATACGCAGTATTTT; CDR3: CASSFGTSGGADTQYF
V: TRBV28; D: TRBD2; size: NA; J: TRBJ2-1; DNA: TGTGCCAGCAACGCGGCGGGGGGGGCCTACAATGAGCAGTTCTTC; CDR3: CASNAAGGAYNEQFF
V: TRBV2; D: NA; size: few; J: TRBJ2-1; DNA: TGTGCCAGCAGTGAATCAAACAGTTTTCTACCCGACCCCTACAATGAGCAGTTCTTC; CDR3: CASSESNSFLPDPYNEQFF
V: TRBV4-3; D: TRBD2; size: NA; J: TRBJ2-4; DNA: TGCGCCAGCAGCCAGGGGACTAGCGGGGGGGAAAACATTCAGTACTTC; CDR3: CASSQGTSGGENIQYF
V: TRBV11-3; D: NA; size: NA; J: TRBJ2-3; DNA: TGTGCCAGCAGCTTAGCGGGGGAACAGTATTTT; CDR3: CASSLAGEQYF
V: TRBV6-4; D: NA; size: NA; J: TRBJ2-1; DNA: TGTGCCAGCAGTGACTCAGAGACTGCCAATGAGCAGTTCTTC; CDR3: CASSDSETANEQFF
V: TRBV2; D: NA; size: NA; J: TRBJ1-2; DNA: TGTGCCAGCGCCAGGGCCCCCGAAGAGTATGGCTACACCTTC; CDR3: CASARAPEEYGYTF
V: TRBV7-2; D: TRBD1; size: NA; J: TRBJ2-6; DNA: TGTGCCAGCAGCTTAGTAGGGCAGGGGGCGGCTGGGGCCAACGTCCTGACTTTC; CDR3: CASSLVGQGAAGANVLTF
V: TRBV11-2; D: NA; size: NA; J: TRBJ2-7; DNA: TGTGCCAGCAGCGCCGGCGGGGTTTCCTACGAGCAGTACTTC; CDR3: CASSAGGVSYEQYF
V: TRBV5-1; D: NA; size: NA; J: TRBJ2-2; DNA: TGCGCCAGCAGCTTGTTACAGCGGGCCGGGGAGCTGTTTTTT; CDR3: CASSLLQRAGELFF
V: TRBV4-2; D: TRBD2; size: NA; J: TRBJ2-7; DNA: TGTGCCAGCAGCCAAGTAGGGAGTGATAGCGGGGGGGCGCAGTACTTC; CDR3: CASSQVGSDSGGAQYF
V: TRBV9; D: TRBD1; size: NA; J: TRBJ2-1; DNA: TGTGCCAGCAGCTTCGGACAGGGTACCGGTGAGCAGTTCTTC; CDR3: CASSFGQGTGEQFF
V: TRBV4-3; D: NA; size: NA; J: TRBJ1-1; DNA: TGCGCCAGCAGCCACCAACAGGGTACCGGTGAAGCTTTCTTT; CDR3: CASSHQQGTGEAFF